These T cell receptor beta chains were read from a single sample in a study of blood T cell repertoires in COVID-19. Only in-frame clones appear in the TCRdb table, and some are missing; sequencing was by immunoSEQ multiplex PCR. Of more than 95,000 clones listed, about 88% are singletons. Sequencing was performed on peripheral blood. The receptors here all came from a human donor in a cohort sampled during active COVID-19. Each CDR3 is given with its conserved first and last residue. D genes are given only for firm matches. Only part of the rows carry a size: once, few, many, or a class if the clone is expanded.

abundance: NA
j_gene: TRBJ2-3
d_gene: NA
v_gene: TRBV6-5
CDR3aa: CASSYSPGASTDTQYF
CDR3nt: TGTGCCAGCAGTTACTCACCAGGGGCTAGCACAGATACGCAGTATTTT

abundance: NA
j_gene: TRBJ2-1
d_gene: TRBD1
v_gene: TRBV6-1
CDR3aa: CASSEVGTGDEQFF
CDR3nt: TGTGCCAGCAGTGAAGTCGGGACAGGGGATGAGCAGTTCTTC

abundance: NA
j_gene: TRBJ2-5
d_gene: NA
v_gene: TRBV11-2
CDR3aa: CASSSSGETQYF
CDR3nt: TGTGCCAGCAGCTCCTCCGGGGAGACCCAGTACTTC

abundance: NA
j_gene: TRBJ2-3
d_gene: NA
v_gene: TRBV11-2
CDR3aa: CASSLDRGTDTQYF
CDR3nt: TGTGCCAGCAGCTTAGATCGGGGCACAGATACGCAGTATTTT

abundance: once
j_gene: TRBJ1-1
d_gene: NA
v_gene: TRBV11-2
CDR3aa: CASSLQVGWNTEAFF
CDR3nt: TGTGCCAGCAGCTTACAGGTCGGCTGGAACACTGAAGCTTTCTTT

abundance: NA
j_gene: TRBJ1-3
d_gene: NA
v_gene: TRBV28
CDR3aa: CASSPPNVNSGNTIYF
CDR3nt: TGTGCCAGCAGTCCGCCTAACGTTAACTCTGGAAACACCATATATTTT

abundance: NA
j_gene: TRBJ2-7
d_gene: NA
v_gene: TRBV18
CDR3aa: CASSPRGDSYEQYF
CDR3nt: TGTGCCAGCTCACCACGGGGGGACTCCTACGAGCAGTACTTC

abundance: NA
j_gene: TRBJ2-3
d_gene: TRBD1
v_gene: TRBV29-1
CDR3aa: CSVTDRGLADTQYF
CDR3nt: TGCAGCGTTACCGACAGGGGGCTCGCAGATACGCAGTATTTT

abundance: NA
j_gene: TRBJ2-3
d_gene: TRBD2
v_gene: TRBV28
CDR3aa: CASSERESDTQYF
CDR3nt: TGTGCCAGCAGTGAGCGGGAGTCAGATACGCAGTATTTT

abundance: NA
j_gene: TRBJ1-1
d_gene: TRBD1
v_gene: TRBV7-9
CDR3aa: CASSLGDRENTEAFF
CDR3nt: TGTGCCAGCAGCTTAGGGGACAGGGAGAACACTGAAGCTTTCTTT

abundance: NA
j_gene: TRBJ2-7
d_gene: NA
v_gene: TRBV6-5
CDR3aa: CASSEVDYEQYF
CDR3nt: TGTGCCAGCAGCGAGGTCGACTACGAGCAGTACTTC

abundance: NA
j_gene: TRBJ1-5
d_gene: NA
v_gene: TRBV6-1
CDR3aa: CASSELSGHSNQPQHF
CDR3nt: TGTGCCAGCAGTGAATTAAGCGGCCATAGCAATCAGCCCCAGCATTTT

abundance: NA
j_gene: TRBJ1-2
d_gene: NA
v_gene: TRBV7-9
CDR3aa: CASSPGQNVYGYTF
CDR3nt: TGTGCCAGCAGCCCCGGACAGAACGTCTATGGCTACACCTTC

abundance: NA
j_gene: TRBJ1-4
d_gene: NA
v_gene: TRBV5-1
CDR3aa: CASSLGGQANEKLFF
CDR3nt: TGCGCCAGCAGCTTGGGGGGACAAGCTAATGAAAAACTGTTTTTT

abundance: NA
j_gene: TRBJ2-1
d_gene: NA
v_gene: TRBV5-1
CDR3aa: CASSGPRPFF
CDR3nt: TGCGCCAGCAGTGGGCCGAGACCGTTCTTC

abundance: NA
j_gene: TRBJ1-1
d_gene: NA
v_gene: TRBV28
CDR3aa: CASSRTATEAFF
CDR3nt: TGTGCCAGCAGTAGGACAGCGACTGAAGCTTTCTTT

abundance: NA
j_gene: TRBJ1-6
d_gene: NA
v_gene: TRBV5-1
CDR3aa: CASSLVVAGGAGSPLHF
CDR3nt: TGCGCCAGCAGCTTGGTTGTGGCGGGGGGCGCGGGTTCACCCCTCCACTTT

abundance: NA
j_gene: TRBJ2-3
d_gene: NA
v_gene: TRBV27
CDR3aa: CASSLPGSSTDTQYF
CDR3nt: TGTGCCAGCAGTTTACCCGGGTCTAGCACAGATACGCAGTATTTT

abundance: NA
j_gene: TRBJ2-1
d_gene: TRBD1
v_gene: TRBV5-5
CDR3aa: CASSLVGQVYNEQFF
CDR3nt: TGTGCCAGCAGCTTGGTAGGACAGGTTTACAATGAGCAGTTCTTC

abundance: NA
j_gene: TRBJ1-2
d_gene: NA
v_gene: TRBV6-6
CDR3aa: CASSRPKQALGYYGYTF
CDR3nt: TGTGCCAGCAGCCGACCGAAACAGGCCCTAGGGTACTATGGCTACACCTTC

abundance: NA
j_gene: TRBJ2-3
d_gene: NA
v_gene: TRBV30
CDR3aa: CAWAELDTQYF
CDR3nt: TGTGCCTGGGCGGAGTTGGATACGCAGTATTTT

abundance: NA
j_gene: TRBJ1-1
d_gene: NA
v_gene: TRBV11-1
CDR3aa: CASSFSQGVQAFF
CDR3nt: TGTGCCAGCAGCTTTTCGCAGGGTGTGCAAGCTTTCTTT

abundance: few
j_gene: TRBJ1-4
d_gene: NA
v_gene: TRBV10-2
CDR3aa: CASSDILRNEKLFF
CDR3nt: TGCGCCAGCAGTGATATCCTGCGGAATGAAAAACTGTTTTTT

abundance: once
j_gene: TRBJ1-2
d_gene: NA
v_gene: TRBV5-5
CDR3aa: CASSFRESQGFGYTF
CDR3nt: TGTGCCAGCAGCTTTAGGGAGTCCCAAGGGTTTGGCTACACCTTC

abundance: NA
j_gene: TRBJ2-3
d_gene: TRBD2
v_gene: TRBV6-5
CDR3aa: CASSTSGGADTQYF
CDR3nt: TGTGCCAGCAGTACCAGCGGGGGCGCAGATACGCAGTATTTT

abundance: NA
j_gene: TRBJ2-7
d_gene: NA
v_gene: TRBV7-9
CDR3aa: CASSKGEAGLSYEQYF
CDR3nt: TGTGCCAGCAGCAAGGGAGAGGCAGGACTCTCCTACGAGCAGTACTTC

abundance: NA
j_gene: TRBJ2-3
d_gene: TRBD1
v_gene: TRBV28
CDR3aa: CVSSLRGTGTQYF
CDR3nt: TGTGTCAGCAGTTTAAGGGGGACAGGGACGCAGTATTTT

abundance: NA
j_gene: TRBJ2-5
d_gene: NA
v_gene: TRBV6-5
CDR3aa: CASSYSFVGDRETQYF
CDR3nt: TGTGCCAGCAGTTACTCGTTTGTGGGAGACCGAGAGACCCAGTACTTC

abundance: NA
j_gene: TRBJ1-2
d_gene: TRBD1
v_gene: TRBV29-1
CDR3aa: CSVVVGGARYGYTF
CDR3nt: TGCAGCGTTGTGGTAGGGGGCGCGAGGTATGGCTACACCTTC

abundance: NA
j_gene: TRBJ1-2
d_gene: TRBD1
v_gene: TRBV7-9
CDR3aa: CASSTQGGSYGYTF
CDR3nt: TGTGCCAGCAGCACACAGGGGGGAAGCTATGGCTACACCTTC

abundance: NA
j_gene: TRBJ2-7
d_gene: TRBD1
v_gene: TRBV14
CDR3aa: CASGETGAEQYF
CDR3nt: TGTGCCAGCGGGGAGACAGGGGCCGAGCAGTACTTC

abundance: NA
j_gene: TRBJ1-5
d_gene: TRBD1
v_gene: TRBV6-2/TRBV6-3
CDR3aa: CASSYRLGQGASNQPQHF
CDR3nt: TGTGCCAGCAGTTACAGACTGGGACAGGGGGCAAGCAATCAGCCCCAGCATTTT

abundance: NA
j_gene: TRBJ2-7
d_gene: NA
v_gene: TRBV2
CDR3aa: CASRLGLIPWAEQYF
CDR3nt: TGTGCCAGCAGATTGGGGCTAATACCTTGGGCTGAGCAGTACTTC

abundance: NA
j_gene: TRBJ2-7
d_gene: TRBD2
v_gene: TRBV11-2
CDR3aa: CASSFSGGGLNEQYF
CDR3nt: TGTGCCAGCAGCTTTAGTGGGGGGGGTTTAAACGAGCAGTACTTC

abundance: NA
j_gene: TRBJ1-5
d_gene: NA
v_gene: TRBV25-1
CDR3aa: CASSDVRDNQPQHF
CDR3nt: TGTGCCAGCAGTGATGTCCGGGACAATCAGCCCCAGCATTTT

abundance: NA
j_gene: TRBJ2-7
d_gene: TRBD2
v_gene: TRBV11-2
CDR3aa: CASSLASGRAAYEQYF
CDR3nt: TGTGCCAGCAGCTTGGCTAGCGGGAGGGCCGCCTACGAGCAGTACTTC

abundance: NA
j_gene: TRBJ2-7
d_gene: TRBD2
v_gene: TRBV9
CDR3aa: CASSNSGGDYEQYF
CDR3nt: TGTGCCAGCAGCAATAGCGGGGGGGACTACGAGCAGTACTTC

abundance: NA
j_gene: TRBJ2-1
d_gene: TRBD2
v_gene: TRBV7-9
CDR3aa: CASSLGSSGRVYNEQFF
CDR3nt: TGTGCCAGCAGCTTAGGGTCTAGCGGGAGGGTTTACAATGAGCAGTTCTTC

abundance: NA
j_gene: TRBJ2-7
d_gene: NA
v_gene: TRBV18
CDR3aa: CASSPARNYEQYF
CDR3nt: TGTGCCAGCTCACCAGCCAGGAACTACGAGCAGTACTTC

abundance: few
j_gene: TRBJ2-7
d_gene: NA
v_gene: TRBV12-3/TRBV12-4
CDR3aa: CASSAGYEQYF
CDR3nt: TGTGCCAGCAGCGCGGGCTACGAGCAGTACTTC

abundance: NA
j_gene: TRBJ2-1
d_gene: NA
v_gene: TRBV19
CDR3aa: CASTPTGKYNEQFF
CDR3nt: TGTGCCAGTACACCCACAGGGAAGTACAATGAGCAGTTCTTC

abundance: NA
j_gene: TRBJ1-1
d_gene: TRBD1
v_gene: TRBV2
CDR3aa: CAIFLAGTGNTEAFF
CDR3nt: TGTGCCATCTTCTTAGCCGGGACAGGGAACACTGAAGCTTTCTTT

abundance: NA
j_gene: TRBJ1-2
d_gene: NA
v_gene: TRBV7-9
CDR3aa: CASSLEQGYGYTF
CDR3nt: TGTGCCAGCAGCTTAGAACAGGGCTATGGCTACACCTTC

abundance: few
j_gene: TRBJ2-7
d_gene: TRBD2
v_gene: TRBV3-1/TRBV3-2
CDR3aa: CASSQAASGPSSYEQYF
CDR3nt: TGTGCCAGCAGCCAAGCGGCTAGCGGGCCTAGCTCCTACGAGCAGTACTTC

abundance: NA
j_gene: TRBJ1-6
d_gene: NA
v_gene: TRBV6-5
CDR3aa: CASSLRLYNSPLHF
CDR3nt: TGTGCCAGCAGTCTGAGACTTTATAATTCACCCCTCCACTTT

abundance: NA
j_gene: TRBJ2-3
d_gene: NA
v_gene: TRBV6-6
CDR3aa: CASSPWVERGTDTQYF
CDR3nt: TGTGCCAGCAGCCCCTGGGTGGAGAGGGGGACAGATACGCAGTATTTT

abundance: NA
j_gene: TRBJ2-7
d_gene: NA
v_gene: TRBV3-1/TRBV3-2
CDR3aa: CASRSQGVSYEQYF
CDR3nt: TGTGCCAGCCGCTCCCAAGGGGTCTCCTACGAGCAGTACTTC

abundance: NA
j_gene: TRBJ1-1
d_gene: NA
v_gene: TRBV5-6
CDR3aa: CASSFLSTGTNTEAFF
CDR3nt: TGTGCCAGCAGCTTTCTATCAACAGGCACGAACACTGAAGCTTTCTTT